Below are 20 T cell receptor beta chains sequenced from a single sample in a study of PD-L1 blockade in urothelial cancer. Libraries were prepared by immunoSEQ multiplex PCR; TCRdb keeps only in-frame clonotypes and omits some of them. The sample includes 100,000 to 150,000 clones, more than 75% of them seen just once. As for time point: peripheral blood 6 weeks after treatment start. Specimen: PBMCs, collected around atezolizumab (anti-PD-L1) treatment. Every receptor here comes from a man in his forties or fifties with urothelial cancer.

This sequence joins TRBV7-9 and TRBJ2-7; D not certain. The V and J ends lost 5 bases and 4 bases respectively, with 6 bases between them. This CDR3 is 11 amino acids long. CDR1 and CDR2 from the germline V gene are SEHNR and FQNEAQ (reference sequence). The CDR3 here is CASSPDYEQYF. Here the CDR3 DNA reads TGTGCCAGCAGCCCAGATTACGAGCAGTACTTC.

This chain links TRBV28 with TRBJ2-2, with TRBD1 matching over 7 bases. V dropped 9 bases and J dropped 3; count of bases not matched to a gene: 1. Per germline, CDR1 MDHEN and CDR2 SYDVKM. The CDR3 contains 12 residues. Here the CDR3 DNA reads TGTGCCAGGGGACAGTACACCGGGGAGCTGTTTTTT. It yields the protein CARGQYTGELFF.

The chain recombines TRBV28 with TRBJ1-6, with D possibly being TRBD1 (5 bases). Germline values: CDR1 MDHEN, CDR2 SYDVKM. The V end was cut by 5 bases, the J end by 8 bases, with 10 bases between. This CDR3 contains 13 residues. This chain's CDR3 is CASSQGNDSPLHF. CDR3 sequence (DNA): TGTGCCAGCAGTCAGGGAAATGATTCACCCCTCCACTTT.

The rearrangement links TRBV4-2 to TRBJ2-7; 9 nucleotides line up with TRBD1. The CDR3 spans 15 residues. Germline-derived CDR1 and CDR2 are LGHNA and YNFKEQ. Unmatched junction bases numbered 7, after V lost 4 bases and J lost 3 bases. The chain's CDR3 is CASSLLTGGGYEQYF. The CDR3 coding sequence is TGTGCCAGCAGCCTTCTCACAGGGGGCGGCTACGAGCAGTACTTC.

This chain uses TRBV28 with TRBJ1-5; D ambiguous. Between the trimmed V and J ends, which lost 7 bases and 4 bases, there was a span of 11 bases. Per germline, CDR1 MDHEN and CDR2 SYDVKM. CDR3 length: 13 residues. The DNA for the CDR3 is TGTGCCAGCAAGTTTTCGGGGAATCAGCCCCAGCATTTT. It translates to CASKFSGNQPQHF.

The chain recombines TRBV6-6 with TRBJ1-2; no clear D. The CDR3 runs 14 residues. Germline V gene lookup returns CDR1 MNHNY and CDR2 SVGAGI (reference sequence). Trimming shortened V by 2 bases and J by 2 bases, and 9 bases separated the two germline ends. The DNA of the CDR3 is TGTGCCAGCAGTTACCCCGGGATCAACTATGGCTACACCTTC. Translated, it gives CASSYPGINYGYTF.

The chain has TRBV5-1 and TRBJ1-6; a weak D match, TRBD1 (6 bases). This CDR3 region has 16 residues. Germline V gives CDR1 SGHRS, CDR2 YFSETQ. Trimming took 4 bases from V and 9 from J, leaving 20 bases between them. DNA of the CDR3: TGCGCCAGCAGCAAGACAGGCACCACGGCTATTTCACCCCTCCACTTT. Protein: CASSKTGTTAISPLHF.

The CDR3 DNA reads as TGCGCCAGCAGCTTGGAGGCAGGGGGCAATAATTCACCCCTCCACTTT. This encodes CASSLEAGGNNSPLHF. The rearrangement uses TRBV5-1 and TRBJ1-6; TRBD1 aligns across 8 bases. The germline V gene encodes CDR1 SGHRS and CDR2 YFSETQ. The J segment lost 5 bases and the V segment lost 0 bases, leaving 4 bases of the junction unmatched. The CDR3 sequence is 16 residues long.

V and J are TRBV5-6 and TRBJ1-2; TRBD1 might be the D (5 bases). The V gene lost 0 bases and the J gene lost 8 bases, with 11 bases spanning the gap. The CDR3 spans 13 residues. Germline values: CDR1 SGHDT, CDR2 YYEEEE. Here the CDR3 DNA reads TGTGCCAGCAGCTTGGTAGGGGCGCCGGGCTACACCTTC. Translated: CASSLVGAPGYTF.

The gene calls are TRBV10-3 and TRBJ2-5; 9 bases agree with TRBD2. This CDR3 has 12 amino acids. The trim removed 8 bases at V and 4 bases at J, leaving 2 bases unmatched. Per the germline V gene, CDR1 is ENHRY and CDR2 is SYGVKD. The CDR3 spells CAIGAGGETQYF. The CDR3 coding sequence is TGTGCCATCGGAGCGGGAGGAGAGACCCAGTACTTC.

The chain couples TRBV14 to TRBJ1-2, with 7 bases aligning to TRBD1. The CDR3 runs 16 residues. Germline V gene lookup returns CDR1 SGHDN and CDR2 FVKESK. V shed 0 bases and J 10 bases; nucleotides not matched to a gene: 14. CDR3 amino acids: CASSQERGDRRSYYTF. CDR3 sequence (DNA): TGTGCCAGCAGCCAAGAACGCGGGGACAGACGCTCGTACTACACCTTC.

The chain recombines TRBV7-9 with TRBJ1-6, with a tentative D call TRBD1 (6 bases). The CDR3 length is 14 residues. From germline, CDR1 is SEHNR and CDR2 FQNEAQ (reference sequence). Between the trimmed V and J ends, which lost 3 bases and 8 bases, there was a span of 11 bases. CDR3: CASSFLDSYSPLHF. The CDR3 DNA reads as TGTGCCAGCAGCTTCCTGGACAGTTATTCACCCCTCCACTTT.

The J gene is TRBJ2-7, the V gene TRBV9; 9 nucleotides line up with TRBD2. The germline V gene has CDR1 SGDLS and CDR2 YYNGEE. This CDR3 comprises 16 residues. With 0 bases clipped from V and 2 bases from J, the junction kept 6 bases outside the gene matches. The CDR3 protein is CASSVDASGVTYEQYF. The CDR3 nucleotides read TGTGCCAGCAGCGTAGATGCTAGCGGGGTAACCTACGAGCAGTACTTC.

The V call is TRBV4-1, the J call TRBJ2-3, with no clear D. The CDR3 runs to 15 residues. V was pared by 0 bases and J by 5 bases, with 12 bases between. Germline V lookup: CDR1 MGHRA, CDR2 YSYEKL. The CDR3 sequence: CASSQEWRSIDTQYF. DNA of the CDR3: TGCGCCAGCAGCCAAGAATGGCGGTCCATAGATACGCAGTATTTT.

This clone was found once. This chain connects TRBV7-9 to TRBJ2-5, with TRBD1 matching 9 bases. Germline CDR1 SEHNR, CDR2 FQNEAQ (reference sequence). With V trimmed by 8 bases and J by 5 bases, 9 bases remained unmatched. The CDR3 has 14 residues. As DNA, the CDR3 is TGTGCCAGCCTCGTAGGACAGGGGTTGGAGACCCAGTACTTC. Residues: CASLVGQGLETQYF.

This clone came up once. The rearrangement joins TRBV10-3 to TRBJ2-4, with a tentative D call TRBD1 (6 bases). V shed 3 bases and J shed 0 bases, with 21 bases lying between them. CDR1 and CDR2 (germline): ENHRY, SYGVKD. The CDR3 totals 19 residues. The CDR3 DNA reads TGTGCCATCAGTGATTCAGGGGCCAGTGCAGCACTAGCCAAAAACATTCAGTACTTC. Protein: CAISDSGASAALAKNIQYF.

The rearrangement links TRBV30 to TRBJ1-6; D gene ambiguous. Trimming took 0 bases from V and 5 from J, leaving 11 bases between them. The CDR3 spans 15 residues. The V gene's germline CDR1 is GTSNPN and CDR2 SVGIG (reference sequence). This CDR3 reads CAWSVRAVNNSPLHF. The CDR3 DNA reads as TGTGCCTGGAGTGTACGCGCGGTGAATAATTCACCCCTCCACTTT.

The chain uses TRBV9 and TRBJ2-1; 11 nucleotides match TRBD2. The germline gives CDR1 SGDLS, CDR2 YYNGEE. The J segment lost 4 bases and the V segment lost 4 bases, leaving 4 bases of the junction unmatched. CDR3 length: 15 residues. This CDR3 reads CASSLGTSGYNEQFF. CDR3 nucleotide sequence: TGTGCCAGCAGCCTAGGGACTAGCGGATACAATGAGCAGTTCTTC.

V usage is TRBV27 and J usage is TRBJ2-7, with 13 bases that match TRBD2. J lost 5 bases, V lost 5 bases, and 27 bases had no gene match. There are 22 residues in the CDR3. CDR1 is MNHEY, CDR2 SMNVEV, per germline (reference sequence). The CDR3: CASSGGPGVLGLAGKAGDEQYF. In DNA form, the CDR3 reads TGTGCCAGCAGTGGCGGACCGGGGGTTCTGGGACTAGCGGGAAAAGCTGGCGACGAGCAGTACTTC.

The chain employs TRBV30 and TRBJ2-2, with 13 bases aligning to TRBD2. This CDR3 has 17 amino acids. With 4 bases clipped from V and 5 bases from J, the junction kept 10 bases outside the gene matches. Germline assignment: CDR1 GTSNPN and CDR2 SVGIG (reference sequence). In nucleotides, the CDR3 is TGTGCCTGGAACTCCCGCCGGACTAGCGGGAGTACCGGGGAGCTGTTTTTT. This sequence encodes CAWNSRRTSGSTGELFF.